These T cell receptor beta chains were read from a single sample in a study of shared clonotypes between healthy human individuals. TCRdb's table, derived via immunoSEQ multiplex PCR, lists solely in-frame clones and lacks some. The data contain over 400,000 clones, about 96% of them seen just once; the ten biggest clones take up nearly 0.065%. Sequenced input: naive CD4+ T cells sorted from blood. Receptors originate from a woman aged 30 to 39 in good health. Both conserved end residues are part of each CDR3.

j_gene | v_gene | CDR3aa
TRBJ2-7 | TRBV18 | CASSPRGEVDEQYF
TRBJ2-7 | TRBV6-5 | CASSYSHRVSYEQYF
TRBJ2-7 | TRBV5-5 | CARVGLAGTYEQYF
TRBJ1-5 | TRBV7-2 | CASSLQGPYSNQPQHF
- | TRBV11-3 | CASSFKLPSSYEQYF
TRBJ2-2 | TRBV6-5 | CASSYRAGSLSGELFF
TRBJ1-1 | TRBV4-2 | CASSQTQTDNTEAFF
TRBJ1-3 | TRBV5-6 | CASSWWTAASGNTIYF
TRBJ2-5 | TRBV10-1 | CASSVFKNEQETQYF
TRBJ1-2 | TRBV27 | CASSPWDRGNGYTF
TRBJ1-2 | TRBV7-9 | CASSLEVTGNYGYTF
TRBJ2-1 | TRBV5-4 | CASSLASGKNEQFF
TRBJ2-7 | TRBV14 | CASSQDVAGLGEQYF
TRBJ2-7 | TRBV27 | CASRLRGLAGGPSYEQYF
TRBJ2-7 | TRBV4-2 | CASSQDYHLAGGYYEQYF